This entry is about one T cell receptor (beta chain). Libraries of TCR beta came from iRepertoire HTBI primers plus Arm-PCR of CDR3 regions. TCRdb reanalysed the multiplex PCR reads using MiXCR and keeps one entry per CDR3 protein. The table lists approximately 540,000 distinct CDR3 sequences, around 12% of them singletons. The CDR3 totals 14 residues. CDR1 is KGHSH and CDR2 is LQKENI in the germline V gene. V lost 7 bases and J 0 bases, leaving 11 bases between the germline ends. The time point is: newly diagnosed GD, antithyroid drugs for less than 3 months. PBMC-derived RNA was used for the TCR library. The source of the sample is a study of regulatory T cells in long-lasting Graves disease. Study background: Newly diagnosed Graves' patients took antithyroid drugs under 3 months.

Another study also made use of these data, one on T cells in Graves' hyperthyroidism and ophthalmopathy. Per that paper: HTBI primers were the set used in a first-round RT-PCR of the TCR CDR3.

V gene TRBV18 combines with J gene TRBJ2-3; no firm D call. This sample comprised peripheral blood mononuclear cells (PBMCs), obtained at new diagnosis, from a patient treated with antithyroid drugs. The clonotype originates from a woman between 25 and 40 years old with Graves disease. CDR3 sequence (DNA): TGTGCCAGCTGTCCACCTTCGAGCACAGATACGCAGTATTTT. Translated: CASCPPSSTDTQYF.